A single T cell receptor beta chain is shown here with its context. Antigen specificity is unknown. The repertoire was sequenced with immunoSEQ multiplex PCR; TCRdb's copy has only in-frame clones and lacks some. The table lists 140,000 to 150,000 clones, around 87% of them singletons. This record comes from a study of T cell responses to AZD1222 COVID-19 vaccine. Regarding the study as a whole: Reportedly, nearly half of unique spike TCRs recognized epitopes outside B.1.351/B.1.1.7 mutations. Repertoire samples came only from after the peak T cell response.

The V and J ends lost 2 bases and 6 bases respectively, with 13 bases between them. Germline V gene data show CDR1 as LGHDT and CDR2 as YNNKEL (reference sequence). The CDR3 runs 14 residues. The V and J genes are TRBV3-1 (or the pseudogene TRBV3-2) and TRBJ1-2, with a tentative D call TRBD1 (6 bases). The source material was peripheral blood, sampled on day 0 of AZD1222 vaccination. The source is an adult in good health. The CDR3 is CASSQLQGRDGYTF. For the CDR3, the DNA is TGTGCCAGCAGCCAACTACAGGGTCGGGATGGCTACACCTTC.